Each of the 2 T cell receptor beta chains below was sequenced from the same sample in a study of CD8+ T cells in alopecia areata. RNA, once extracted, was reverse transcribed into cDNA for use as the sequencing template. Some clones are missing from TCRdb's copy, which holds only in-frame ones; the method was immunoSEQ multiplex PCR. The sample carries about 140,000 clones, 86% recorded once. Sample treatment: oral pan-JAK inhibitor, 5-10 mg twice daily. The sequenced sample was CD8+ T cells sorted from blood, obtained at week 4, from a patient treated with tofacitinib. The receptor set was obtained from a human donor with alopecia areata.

CDR3 residues: CASSLLRGPFATNEKLFF. CDR3 in DNA: TGCGCCAGCAGCCTTCTCAGGGGACCCTTTGCAACTAATGAAAAACTGTTTTTT. This chain links TRBV4-1 with TRBJ1-4; weak D call: TRBD1 (6 bases). The CDR3 has 18 residues. CDR1 and CDR2 (germline): MGHRA, YSYEKL. V was shortened by 4 bases and J by 0 bases, with 18 bases between the two germline ends.

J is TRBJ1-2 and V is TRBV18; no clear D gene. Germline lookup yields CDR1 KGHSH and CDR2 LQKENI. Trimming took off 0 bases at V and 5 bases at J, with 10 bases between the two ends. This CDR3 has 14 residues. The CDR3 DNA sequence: TGTGCCAGCTCACCACCCGGGATTTGGTATGGCTACACCTTC. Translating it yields CASSPPGIWYGYTF.